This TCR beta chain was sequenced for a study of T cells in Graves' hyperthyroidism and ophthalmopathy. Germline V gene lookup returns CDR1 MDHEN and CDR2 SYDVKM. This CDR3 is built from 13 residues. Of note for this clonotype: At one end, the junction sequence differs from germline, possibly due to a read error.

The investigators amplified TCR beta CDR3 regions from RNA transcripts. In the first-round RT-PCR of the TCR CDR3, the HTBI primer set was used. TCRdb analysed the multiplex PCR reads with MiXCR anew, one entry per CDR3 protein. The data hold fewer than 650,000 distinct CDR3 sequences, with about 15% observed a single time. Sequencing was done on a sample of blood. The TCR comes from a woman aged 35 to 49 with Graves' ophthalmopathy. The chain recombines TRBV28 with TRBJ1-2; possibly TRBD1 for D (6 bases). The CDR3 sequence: CASSILGTPVFAF. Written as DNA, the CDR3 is TGTGCCAGCAGTATCCTCGGGACACCCGTTTTCGCCTTC.